Listed below are T cell receptor beta chains from one sample, sequenced in a study of blood T cells in healthy people across ages. TCRdb recomputed calls from the 5' RACE reads with MiXCR, one row per CDR3 protein. The profile shows 450,000 to 650,000 distinct CDR3 sequences, 20% to 30% of them singletons. The sample was also reused in another study, on T cells of mothers and their children.

Input material: blood. The receptors were gathered from a boy aged 5-17 years in good health. CDR3s include the opening cysteine and the closing phenylalanine or tryptophan.

j_call | v_call | cdr3_aa
. | TRBV2 | CASSGLYNEQFF
TRBJ2-7 | TRBV4-1 | CVSSQGAALSYEQYF
TRBJ1-1 | TRBV7-2 | CASSSAGWSSTEAFF
TRBJ1-1 | TRBV12-3/TRBV12-4 | CASRSLKTAGDTEAFF
TRBJ1-5 | TRBV27 | CASSLRAGQATQPQHF
TRBJ1-2 | TRBV5-6 | CASSLTGVWYGYTF
TRBJ2-3 | TRBV20-1 | CSARRISGADTQYF
TRBJ2-5 | TRBV15 | CATSREESSYEQYF
TRBJ2-5 | TRBV7-3 | CASSSGLAETQYF
TRBJ2-7 | TRBV6-2/TRBV6-3 | CASLATTRGYEQYF
TRBJ2-5 | TRBV9 | CASSVGTSFTQETQYF
TRBJ2-2 | TRBV4-3 | CASSQDLMGLAGSGGELFF
. | TRBV20-1 | CSASSLSYSRYEQYF
TRBJ2-7 | TRBV6-2/TRBV6-3 | CASSTPQYEQYF
TRBJ2-7 | TRBV2 | CASSERPAGVYEQYF
. | TRBV24-1 | CATSDPARQGVFVSEQFF
TRBJ2-5 | TRBV3-1 | CASSQAGGRETQYF
TRBJ1-1 | TRBV29-1 | CTTRGENTEAFF